This T cell receptor beta chain was documented in a study of T cells in Graves' hyperthyroidism and ophthalmopathy. This clonotype was observed at least ten times. Germline lookup yields CDR1 MGHDK and CDR2 SYGVNS. V was shortened by 6 bases and J by 0 bases, with 9 bases between the two germline ends. This CDR3 has 15 residues. There were TCR beta CDR3 regions amplified from RNA transcripts. A set of HTBI primers served as the primers for a first-round RT-PCR of the TCR CDR3. One entry per CDR3 protein, called by TCRdb with MiXCR from the multiplex PCR reads. This sample carries hundreds of thousands of distinct CDR3 sequences, over 35% of them seen once, and the ten largest clones take over 8%.

This chain connects TRBV25-1 to TRBJ2-6; TRBD1 is a possible D gene (5 bases). This receptor was obtained from a man between 18 and 29 years old with Graves' hyperthyroidism. Sequenced: blood. CDR3 DNA sequence: TGTGCCAGCAGCCCAGGGAACTCTGGGGCCAACGTCCTGACTTTC. This gives the protein CASSPGNSGANVLTF. Looking up the rest from reference TRBV25-1 and TRBJ2-6 gives the full variable domain: EADIYQTPRYLVIGTGKKITLECSQTMGHDKMYWYQQDPGMELHLIHYSYGVNSTEKGDLSSESTVSRIRTEHFPLTLESARPSHTSQYLCASSPGNSGANVLTFGAGSRLTVL.